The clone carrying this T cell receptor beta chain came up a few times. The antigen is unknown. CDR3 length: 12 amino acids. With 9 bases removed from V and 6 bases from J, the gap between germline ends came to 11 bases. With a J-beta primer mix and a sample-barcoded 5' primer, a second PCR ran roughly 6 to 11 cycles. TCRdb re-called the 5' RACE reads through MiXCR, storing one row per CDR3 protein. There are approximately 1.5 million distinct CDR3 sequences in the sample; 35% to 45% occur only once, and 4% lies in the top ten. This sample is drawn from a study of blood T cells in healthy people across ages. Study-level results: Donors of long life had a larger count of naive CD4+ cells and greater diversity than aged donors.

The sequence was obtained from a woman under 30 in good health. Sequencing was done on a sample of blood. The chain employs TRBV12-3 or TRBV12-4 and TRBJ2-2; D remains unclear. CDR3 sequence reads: CARAGWAGELFF. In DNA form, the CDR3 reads TGTGCCAGGGCAGGATGGGCCGGGGAGCTGTTTTTT.